The 25 T cell receptor beta chains below were found in one sample sequenced in a study of cytomegalovirus exposure and HLA in healthy donors. The PCR contained 60 Vbeta and 13 Jbeta primers. The data were produced by immunoSEQ multiplex PCR, yet TCRdb's version contains in-frame clones alone and is incomplete. The sample comprises approximately 93,000 clones, approximately 83% of which are singletons, and 3.5% to 4% rests with the top ten. Sequenced: PBMCs. The receptor source for this set is a man aged 50 or older in good health and CMV-seronegative.

The J gene is TRBJ2-2, the V gene TRBV7-9, with 13 bases identical to TRBD2. The V gene's germline CDR1 is SEHNR and CDR2 FQNEAQ (reference sequence). V lost 4 bases to trimming and J lost 6 bases; unmatched junction nucleotides: 5. The CDR3 loop spans 16 amino acids. In nucleotides, the CDR3 is TGTGCCAGCAGCTGGACTAGCGGGAGATTTTCCGGGGAGCTGTTTTTT. Translated: CASSWTSGRFSGELFF.

The rearrangement joins TRBV4-3 to TRBJ1-3; no clear D. Trimming cost V 0 bases and J 4 bases, with 7 bases left between them. This CDR3 comprises 14 residues. The V gene's germline CDR1 is LGHNA and CDR2 YSLEER. The CDR3 region is CASSQDFSGNTIYF. As DNA, the CDR3 is TGCGCCAGCAGCCAAGACTTTTCCGGAAACACCATATATTTT.

The V and J genes are TRBV19 and TRBJ1-5, with no clear D. The germline CDR1 and CDR2 sequences are LNHDA and SQIVND (reference sequence). The CDR3 length is 15 residues. Trimming shortened V by 7 bases and J by 0 bases, and 13 bases separated the two germline ends. The CDR3 region has the DNA TGTGCCAGTACCGTCCGGGGTAATAGCAATCAGCCCCAGCATTTT. Translating it yields CASTVRGNSNQPQHF.

The chain is built from TRBV5-5 and TRBJ1-3; D is perhaps TRBD1 (5 bases). The CDR3 is 15 amino acids. CDR1 and CDR2 from the germline V gene are SGHKS and YYEKEE (reference sequence). Trimming removed 4 bases from V and 0 bases from J, with 11 bases in between. This CDR3 reads CASSRGGTSGNTIYF. DNA of the CDR3: TGTGCCAGCAGCCGGGGGGGGACCTCTGGAAACACCATATATTTT. Full variable domain (outside the CDR3, taken from reference TRBV5-5 and TRBJ1-3): DAGVTQSPTHLIKTRGQQVTLRCSPISGHKSVSWYQQVLGQGPQFIFQYYEKEERGRGNFPDRFSARQFPNYSSELNVNALLLGDSALYLCASSRGGTSGNTIYFGEGSWLTVV.

V usage is TRBV7-9 and J usage is TRBJ2-3; 10 bases are a match to TRBD2. Germline trimming cut 3 bases from V and 6 bases from J; bases unmatched to any gene: 3. The CDR3 is 14 amino acids. CDR1 SEHNR and CDR2 FQNEAQ come from the germline V gene (reference sequence). The CDR3 DNA reads TGTGCCAGCAGCTTCCGGACTAGCGGTGATACGCAGTATTTT. Encoded protein: CASSFRTSGDTQYF.

This clone was seen more than once but under ten times. The rearrangement uses TRBV2 and TRBJ2-1; D possibly corresponds to TRBD2 (5 bases). Trimming pared 6 bases from V and 9 bases from J, leaving 15 bases between. The CDR3 length is 13 residues. From germline, CDR1 is SNHLY and CDR2 FYNNEI. Here the CDR3 DNA reads TGTGCCAGCAGAATCAATAGCGACGGTGAGCAGTTCTTC. Its protein product is CASRINSDGEQFF. The whole variable domain, remainder taken from reference TRBV2 and TRBJ2-1, is EPEVTQTPSHQVTQMGQEVILRCVPISNHLYFYWYRQILGQKVEFLVSFYNNEISEKSEIFDDQFSVERPDGSNFTLKIRSTKLEDSAMYFCASRINSDGEQFFGPGTRLTVL.

V and J are TRBV2 and TRBJ1-2; D not resolved. CDR3 length equals 16 residues. V was trimmed by 5 bases and J by 6 bases, leaving 22 bases between them. Germline V gives CDR1 SNHLY, CDR2 FYNNEI. In DNA, the CDR3 is TGTGCCAGCAGTACAAGACCCGGGAGCCCGCAAAATGGCTACACCTTC. It is translated as CASSTRPGSPQNGYTF.

This chain joins TRBV15 and TRBJ2-5; 7 bases fit TRBD2. Germline V gene data show CDR1 as LNHNV and CDR2 as YYDKDF (reference sequence). CDR3 length equals 14 residues. V lost 5 bases and J lost 2; bases outside the gene matches: 5. The CDR3 spells CATSPQAGQETQYF. The CDR3 region has the DNA TGTGCCACCAGCCCCCAAGCGGGACAAGAGACCCAGTACTTC. The whole variable domain, remainder taken from reference TRBV15 and TRBJ2-5, is DAMVIQNPRYQVTQFGKPVTLSCSQTLNHNVMYWYQQKSSQAPKLLFHYYDKDFNNEADTPDNFQSRRPNTSFCFLDIRSPGLGDTAMYLCATSPQAGQETQYFGPGTRLLVL.

The V call is TRBV7-3, the J call TRBJ1-2, with D maybe TRBD1 (6 bases). V was trimmed by 5 bases and J by 4 bases, leaving 14 bases between them. Germline CDR1 is SGHTA and CDR2 is FQGTGA. The CDR3 is 14 residues long. CDR3 nucleotide sequence: TGTGCCAGCAGCCCAGGGGCGGGGGGCTATGGCTACACCTTC. It translates to CASSPGAGGYGYTF.

The V call is TRBV6-5, the J call TRBJ1-1; 9 nucleotides agree with TRBD1. V lost 5 bases to trimming and J lost 8 bases; unmatched junction nucleotides: 6. This CDR3 is 13 amino acids long. Per the germline V gene, CDR1 is MNHEY and CDR2 is SVGAGI. This chain's CDR3 is CASSHGQGREAFF. DNA for the CDR3: TGTGCCAGCAGTCATGGACAGGGGCGGGAAGCTTTCTTT.

The CDR3 nucleotides are TGCAGCGTTGGGGCAATGGGAGACGAGCAGTACTTC. Translation: CSVGAMGDEQYF. The chain has TRBV29-1 and TRBJ2-7; D perhaps matches TRBD2 (5 bases). Germline V gives CDR1 SQVTM, CDR2 ANQGSEA. CDR3 length equals 12 residues. Trimming pared 4 bases from V and 5 bases from J, leaving 12 bases between.

The chain recombines TRBV7-3 with TRBJ2-1, with a tentative D call TRBD2 (7 bases). CDR3 length: 14 residues. CDR1 SGHTA and CDR2 FQGTGA come from the germline V gene. Trimming shortened V by 5 bases and J by 4 bases, and 12 bases separated the two germline ends. The CDR3, as DNA: TGTGCCAGCAGCAAAAGCGGGACATACAATGAGCAGTTCTTC. It is translated as CASSKSGTYNEQFF. The full variable domain, in which reference TRBV7-3 and TRBJ2-1 provide the parts outside the CDR3, is GAGVSQTPSNKVTEKGKYVELRCDPISGHTALYWYRQSLGQGPEFLIYFQGTGAADDSGLPNDRFFAVRPEGSVSTLKIQRTERGDSAVYLCASSKSGTYNEQFFGPGTRLTVL.

V and J are TRBV28 and TRBJ2-7, with a possible D match to TRBD1 (5 bases). Trimming took 6 bases from V and 1 from J, leaving 13 bases between them. The CDR3 spans 14 residues. Per the germline V gene, CDR1 is MDHEN and CDR2 is SYDVKM. DNA of the CDR3: TGTGCCAGCAGGGACCCCGACAGTTCCTACGAGCAGTACTTC. Translation: CASRDPDSSYEQYF. Full variable domain (remainder filled in from reference TRBV28 and TRBJ2-7): DVKVTQSSRYLVKRTGEKVFLECVQDMDHENMFWYRQDPGLGLRLIYFSYDVKMKEKGDIPEGYSVSREKKERFSLILESASTNQTSMYLCASRDPDSSYEQYFGPGTRLTVT.

The chain combines TRBV30 with TRBJ1-2; maybe TRBD1 (6 bases). The CDR3 length is 14 residues. V lost 5 bases to trimming and J lost 3 bases, with 16 bases between them. Germline V CDR1 and CDR2: GTSNPN, SVGIG (reference sequence). The CDR3 nucleotides read TGTGCCTGGGGTCGGGCGGGGGCCTACTATGGCTACACCTTC. Residues: CAWGRAGAYYGYTF.

This rearrangement joins TRBV18 to TRBJ2-5, with 7 bases matching TRBD2. The J segment lost 4 bases and the V segment lost 3 bases, leaving 8 bases of the junction unmatched. Germline lookup yields CDR1 KGHSH and CDR2 LQKENI. CDR3 size: 15 residues. The CDR3 loop reads CASSPPGRGGETQYF. For the CDR3, the DNA is TGTGCCAGCTCACCTCCGGGGAGGGGTGGAGAGACCCAGTACTTC.

V and J are TRBV5-1 and TRBJ2-3; 9 bases are shared with TRBD2. The CDR3 sequence is 15 residues long. Germline V lookup: CDR1 SGHRS, CDR2 YFSETQ. The V gene end was trimmed by 1 base and the J gene end by 5 bases; junction bases not matched to a gene: 5. The CDR3 DNA sequence: TGCGCCAGCAGCTTGAGTGGTAGCGGGGGAGATACGCAGTATTTT. Translation gives CASSLSGSGGDTQYF.

The chain uses TRBV7-9 and TRBJ2-7; 7 positions agree with TRBD1. The V and J ends lost 5 bases and 4 bases, in that order; junction bases with no gene match: 11. This CDR3 is 15 amino acids long. Germline CDR1 SEHNR, CDR2 FQNEAQ (reference sequence). CDR3 DNA: TGTGCCAGCAGCCCCAACCGGGACAGAGATTACGAGCAGTACTTC. Its translation is CASSPNRDRDYEQYF.

The chain couples TRBV4-1 to TRBJ2-7, with 9 bases lining up with TRBD2. The CDR3 length is 13 residues. The trim removed 9 bases at V and 3 bases at J, leaving 6 bases unmatched. Germline CDR1 reads MGHRA; CDR2 reads YSYEKL. CDR3 sequence reads: CARETSGLYEQYF. Here the CDR3 DNA reads TGCGCCAGGGAGACTAGCGGACTCTACGAGCAGTACTTC.

The V gene is TRBV7-2, the J gene TRBJ1-1; 7 bases align to TRBD1. Losses at the gene ends were 5 bases for V and 1 base for J; bases not matched to a gene: 4. There are 14 residues in the CDR3. Germline assignment: CDR1 SGHTA and CDR2 FQGNSA. The CDR3 spells CASSPGGWNTEAFF. CDR3 sequence (DNA): TGTGCCAGCAGCCCAGGGGGTTGGAACACTGAAGCTTTCTTT.

This clone occurred once. The rearrangement links TRBV27 to TRBJ2-1, with 12 positions matching TRBD2. V shed 7 bases, J shed 7 bases, and the junction held 8 bases outside the gene matches. The CDR3 consists of 15 residues. Looked up from germline, CDR1 is MNHEY and CDR2 is SMNVEV (reference sequence). CDR3 loop: CASIRLAGVLNEQFF. The CDR3 nucleotides are TGTGCCAGCATCCGACTAGCGGGAGTATTAAATGAGCAGTTCTTC.

The chain has TRBV28 and TRBJ2-7; tentatively, D is TRBD2 (6 bases). CDR1 and CDR2 (germline): MDHEN, SYDVKM. The CDR3 consists of 17 residues. Between the trimmed V and J ends, which lost 3 bases and 0 bases, there was a span of 18 bases. DNA for the CDR3: TGTGCCAGCAGTTTGGGAGGAGGCACAGCTAGCTCCTACGAGCAGTACTTC. The encoded protein is CASSLGGGTASSYEQYF. Full variable domain (rest looked up from reference TRBV28 and TRBJ2-7): DVKVTQSSRYLVKRTGEKVFLECVQDMDHENMFWYRQDPGLGLRLIYFSYDVKMKEKGDIPEGYSVSREKKERFSLILESASTNQTSMYLCASSLGGGTASSYEQYFGPGTRLTVT.

The genes are TRBV2 and TRBJ2-1; 8 bases agree with TRBD2. Germline loops: CDR1 SNHLY, CDR2 FYNNEI. Trimming cost V 1 base and J 2 bases; bases outside gene matches: 1. The CDR3 loop spans 15 amino acids. In DNA form, the CDR3 reads TGTGCCAGCAGTGAAGGGCGGGGGGCCTACAATGAGCAGTTCTTC. Translated: CASSEGRGAYNEQFF.

This rearrangement joins TRBV7-2 to TRBJ2-2; 9 bases are a match to TRBD2. From germline, CDR1 is SGHTA and CDR2 FQGNSA. This CDR3 region has 16 residues. J gave up 7 bases and V 0 bases, and 6 bases lay outside the gene matches. The CDR3: CASSLAPDSGGGELFF. The CDR3 DNA is TGTGCCAGCAGCTTAGCCCCGGATAGCGGGGGCGGGGAGCTGTTTTTT.

The V and J genes are TRBV7-9 and TRBJ2-3; 7 nucleotides match TRBD1. Germline CDR1 and CDR2: SEHNR and FQNEAQ (reference sequence). Trimming removed 6 bases from V and 1 base from J; junction bases left unmatched: 4. The CDR3 contains 14 residues. The chain's CDR3 is CASREGARTDTQYF. CDR3 DNA: TGTGCCAGCAGAGAGGGGGCTCGCACAGATACGCAGTATTTT.

The chain carries TRBV5-1 and TRBJ2-5; 10 positions match TRBD1. V gave up 4 bases and J gave up 5 bases; unmatched junction bases: 11. The CDR3 length is 16 residues. The germline V gene has CDR1 SGHRS and CDR2 YFSETQ. For the CDR3, the DNA is TGCGCCAGCAGCCGAGGGGGACAGGGGCTTTGGGAGACCCAGTACTTC. Amino acid sequence: CASSRGGQGLWETQYF.